The clone carrying this T cell receptor (beta chain) was observed a few times. This CDR3 region has 13 residues. Trimming shortened V by 3 bases and J by 11 bases, and 14 bases separated the two germline ends. Per germline, CDR1 MNHNS and CDR2 SASEGT. How the authors handled the data: Quantification of nucleated cells was approximated via reference gene primer amplification. Using immunoSEQ multiplex PCR, the repertoire was profiled, and TCRdb retains in-frame clones only, with some absent. That table furnishes V, J and clone size, whereas the DNA furnished D and trimming. Of 110,000 or so clones in the sample, 70% to 90% were seen once. The data are from a study of blood T cell repertoires in COVID-19. Study in general: Nucleic acid was either cDNA or gDNA, and it came from T cells, B-cell-depleted T cells, or PBMCs.

The sequencing sample was made of peripheral blood. V usage is TRBV6-1 and J usage is TRBJ1-5; no reliable D call. This sequence originates from a woman in her seventies who had recovered from COVID-19. CDR3 sequence (DNA): TGTGCCAGCAGTGAGACTACCGTTTGGGCCCAGCATTTT. It specifies CASSETTVWAQHF.